These 20 T cell receptor beta chains share one sample of origin, sequenced in a study of blood T cell repertoires in COVID-19. Libraries were prepared by immunoSEQ multiplex PCR; TCRdb keeps only in-frame clonotypes and omits some of them. In the table there are about 140,000 clones, about 82% of which are singletons. Sequenced material: peripheral blood. These receptors all stem from a woman aged 80 or over with active or convalescent COVID-19.

The V gene is TRBV6-6, the J gene TRBJ1-4; 8 bases are a match to TRBD1. This CDR3 contains 15 residues. CDR1 is MNHNY and CDR2 is SVGAGI in the germline V gene (reference sequence). Losses at the gene ends were 2 bases for V and 8 bases for J; bases not matched to a gene: 7. CDR3 bases: TGTGCCAGCAGTTACACAGGGGGGGGATACGAAAAACTGTTTTTT. Translated, it gives CASSYTGGGYEKLFF.

This clone occurred once. The V gene is TRBV6-5, the J gene TRBJ1-2, with TRBD1 matching over 10 bases. CDR3 length: 14 amino acids. Germline V CDR1 and CDR2: MNHEY, SVGAGI. After removal of 5 bases from V and 10 bases from J, the junction contained 10 bases not matched to a gene. The CDR3 coding sequence is TGTGCCAGCAGTCCTCCGGGACAGGGGAATCTCTACACCTTC. Translating it yields CASSPPGQGNLYTF.

This clone turned up a few times. The rearrangement links TRBV7-8 to TRBJ1-6; 8 nucleotides match TRBD1. Germline assignment: CDR1 SGHVS and CDR2 FQNEAQ. V shed 5 bases, J shed 10 bases, and the junction held 7 bases outside the gene matches. The CDR3 covers 14 residues. The CDR3 loop is CASSPRQGRSPLHF. In DNA, the CDR3 is TGTGCCAGCAGCCCCCGACAGGGGCGGTCACCCCTCCACTTT. Together with reference TRBV7-8 and TRBJ1-6, the CDR3 gives the full variable domain: GAGVSQSPRYKVAKRGQDVALRCDPISGHVSLFWYQQALGQGPEFLTYFQNEAQLDKSGLPSDRFFAERPEGSVSTLKIQRTQQEDSAVYLCASSPRQGRSPLHFGNGTRLTVT.

In this sample, this clone turned up a few times. The V gene is TRBV7-2, the J gene TRBJ1-5; possibly TRBD1 for D (6 bases). This CDR3 contains 16 residues. CDR1 is SGHTA, CDR2 FQGNSA, per germline. Trimming pared 3 bases from V and 1 base from J, leaving 13 bases between. The CDR3 protein is CASSFWGRGSNQPQHF. As DNA, the CDR3 is TGTGCCAGCAGCTTTTGGGGGCGAGGGAGCAATCAGCCCCAGCATTTT.

As to this clone: The junction departs from germline at one end; a sequencing error may be responsible. The rearrangement joins TRBV18 to TRBJ2-7; 8 bases line up with TRBD2. The CDR3 loop spans 16 amino acids. Per germline, CDR1 KGHSH and CDR2 LQKENI. The CDR3 reads CASSPRRGDGSSEQYF. In DNA form, the CDR3 reads TGTGCCAGCTCACCACGGCGGGGGGACGGATCCTCCGAGCAGTACTTC.

The count of this clone is one. The chain uses TRBV18 and TRBJ1-2, with 7 nucleotides matching TRBD1. Germline V gene data show CDR1 as KGHSH and CDR2 as LQKENI. Trimming removed 3 bases from V and 8 bases from J; junction bases left unmatched: 15. The CDR3 has 16 residues. CDR3 bases: TGTGCCAGCTCACCTTACCCACAGGGGCTTTCGGGCGGCTACACCTTC. Translating gives CASSPYPQGLSGGYTF.

This clone has a single count. The V gene is TRBV5-1, the J gene TRBJ2-3; maybe TRBD2 (6 bases). V lost 4 bases to trimming and J lost 0 bases, with 12 bases between them. The CDR3 spans 15 residues. Germline CDR1 reads SGHRS; CDR2 reads YFSETQ. The CDR3 bases are TGCGCCAGCAGCACGACTAGTACTAGCACAGATACGCAGTATTTT. Translating gives CASSTTSTSTDTQYF.

The V and J genes are TRBV6-5 and TRBJ2-3, with TRBD2 matching over 10 bases. Per the germline V gene, CDR1 is MNHEY and CDR2 is SVGAGI. The CDR3 is 15 amino acids. The V gene end was trimmed by 6 bases and the J gene end by 5 bases; junction bases not matched to a gene: 8. The CDR3 sequence: CASRDSGGAVDTQYF. The CDR3 coding sequence is TGTGCCAGCAGAGACAGCGGGGGGGCCGTAGATACGCAGTATTTT.

This clone occurred once. The CDR3: CASSYSGQPNQPQHF. CDR3 bases: TGTGCCAGCAGTTACTCGGGACAGCCCAATCAGCCCCAGCATTTT. The chain recombines TRBV6-2 or TRBV6-3 with TRBJ1-5, with TRBD1 matching 7 bases. Germline V lookup: CDR1 MNHEY, CDR2 SVGEGT. Germline trimming cut 0 bases from V and 3 bases from J; bases unmatched to any gene: 2. The CDR3 covers 15 residues.

The chain is built from TRBV2 and TRBJ1-1; D not resolved. Trimming stripped 6 bases from V and 1 base from J, with 9 bases between. CDR1 and CDR2 from the germline V gene are SNHLY and FYNNEI. CDR3 size: 13 residues. CDR3 residues: CASRARGNTEAFF. The CDR3 region has the DNA TGTGCCAGCAGAGCCCGAGGGAACACTGAAGCTTTCTTT.

This clone was counted only a few times. V is TRBV5-1 and J is TRBJ2-7, with D perhaps matching TRBD2 (5 bases). Looked up from germline, CDR1 is SGHRS and CDR2 is YFSETQ. This CDR3 comprises 14 residues. V gave up 0 bases and J gave up 5 bases, with 12 bases separating them. The CDR3 DNA reads TGCGCCAGCAGCTTGGGGGTAGCGTCCCACGAGCAGTACTTC. It is translated as CASSLGVASHEQYF.

The chain recombines TRBV30 with TRBJ1-1, with 7 bases aligning to TRBD1. The J segment lost 2 bases and the V segment lost 5 bases, leaving 5 bases of the junction unmatched. This CDR3 is 13 amino acids long. CDR1 GTSNPN and CDR2 SVGIG come from the germline V gene (reference sequence). The CDR3 here is CAWRGQPNTEAFF. The CDR3 bases are TGTGCCTGGCGGGGACAGCCAAACACTGAAGCTTTCTTT. The whole variable domain, remainder taken from reference TRBV30 and TRBJ1-1, is SQTIHQWPATLVQPVGSPLSLECTVEGTSNPNLYWYRQAAGRGLQLLFYSVGIGQISSEVPQNLSASRPQDRQFILSSKKLLLSDSGFYLCAWRGQPNTEAFFGQGTRLTVV.

This chain links TRBV24-1 with TRBJ2-3; tentative D call: TRBD1 (5 bases). Per germline, CDR1 KGHDR and CDR2 SFDVKD. This CDR3 region has 13 residues. V lost 5 bases to trimming and J lost 6 bases, with 11 bases between them. The CDR3 nucleotides read TGTGCCACCAGTGCGGCAGGGTTGGATACGCAGTATTTT. It translates to CATSAAGLDTQYF.

The chain uses TRBV2 and TRBJ2-7; D not resolved. The CDR3 loop spans 12 amino acids. V shed 5 bases and J shed 6 bases, with 11 bases lying between them. Germline values: CDR1 SNHLY, CDR2 FYNNEI. The CDR3 DNA follows: TGTGCCAGCAGTTTTGTCCCTGTCGAGCAGTACTTC. Translating it yields CASSFVPVEQYF.

This chain connects TRBV5-1 to TRBJ1-1, with D hard to call. Germline assignment: CDR1 SGHRS and CDR2 YFSETQ. This CDR3 has 13 residues. V gave up 1 base and J gave up 1 base, with 5 bases separating them. The CDR3 loop is CASSLPGNTEAFF. CDR3 coding DNA: TGCGCCAGCAGCTTGCCGGGGAACACTGAAGCTTTCTTT.

The chain carries TRBV18 and TRBJ1-1; D unclear. Germline CDR1 is KGHSH and CDR2 is LQKENI. This CDR3 has 14 amino acids. Trimming cost V 3 bases and J 8 bases, with 16 bases left between them. The CDR3 sequence is CASSPSGLPYEAFF. CDR3 nucleotides: TGTGCCAGCTCACCTTCAGGACTACCTTACGAAGCTTTCTTT.

This clone was counted between two and nine times. V is TRBV7-9 and J is TRBJ2-3; the match to TRBD2 covers 7 bases. This CDR3 comprises 15 residues. Trimming cost V 5 bases and J 12 bases; bases outside gene matches: 17. Germline CDR1 reads SEHNR; CDR2 reads FQNEAQ (reference sequence). The CDR3 sequence is CASSPRGDGRNLQYF. CDR3 DNA: TGTGCCAGCAGCCCCCGGGGGGATGGGAGAAATCTACAGTATTTT.

The chain links TRBV6-2 or TRBV6-3 to TRBJ1-1; TRBD1 might be the D (6 bases). The CDR3 contains 12 residues. The germline V gene encodes CDR1 MNHEY and CDR2 SVGEGT. With 5 bases removed from V and 7 bases from J, the gap between germline ends came to 11 bases. Here the CDR3 reads CASSNRAGEAFF. The CDR3 region has the DNA TGTGCCAGCAGTAACAGGGCAGGTGAAGCTTTCTTT.

Here the CDR3 DNA reads TGCGCCAGCAGCTTGGGTATAGCGGGGGGGCTCAGGGCCTACGAGCAGTACTTC. Residues: CASSLGIAGGLRAYEQYF. This chain joins TRBV5-1 and TRBJ2-7, with 11 positions matching TRBD2. This CDR3 spans 18 amino acids. CDR1 is SGHRS and CDR2 is YFSETQ in the germline V gene. J was trimmed by 2 bases and V by 0 bases; bases with no gene match: 10.

There are a few counts of this clone. The rearrangement links TRBV11-2 to TRBJ1-2, with a weak D call TRBD1 (5 bases). Trimming shortened V by 2 bases and J by 6 bases, and 10 bases separated the two germline ends. CDR3 length: 13 amino acids. Looked up from germline, CDR1 is SGHAT and CDR2 is FQNNGV. CDR3 sequence (DNA): TGTGCCAGCAGCTTAAGCGGGGCGGATGGCTACACCTTC. This translates into CASSLSGADGYTF.